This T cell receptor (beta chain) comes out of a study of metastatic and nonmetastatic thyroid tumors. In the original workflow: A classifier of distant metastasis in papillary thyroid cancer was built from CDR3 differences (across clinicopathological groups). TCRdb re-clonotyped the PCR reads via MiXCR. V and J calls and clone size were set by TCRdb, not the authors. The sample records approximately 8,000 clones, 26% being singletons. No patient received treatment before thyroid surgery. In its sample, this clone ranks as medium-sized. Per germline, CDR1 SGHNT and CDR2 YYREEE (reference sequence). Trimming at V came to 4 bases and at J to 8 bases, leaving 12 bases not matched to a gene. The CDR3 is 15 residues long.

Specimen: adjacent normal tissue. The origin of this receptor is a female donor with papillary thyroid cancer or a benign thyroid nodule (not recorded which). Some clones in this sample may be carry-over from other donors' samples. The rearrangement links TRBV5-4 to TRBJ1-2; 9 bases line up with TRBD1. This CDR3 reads CASSQNRGLLEGYTF. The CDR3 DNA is TGTGCCAGCAGCCAGAACAGGGGGCTTCTAGAAGGCTACACCTTC.